This T cell receptor beta chain was obtained from a study of persistence of HIV-infected CD4 T cells. Study conclusions and caveats: Compared with CD3/CD28-stimulated cells, CMV- and Gag-responding cells showed lower TCRbeta richness.

Of note for this clone: Its antigen is currently unknown.

The stimulus was lysate of CMV-infected fibroblasts, approximately 9.7 ug/mL. CD40L-negative CD69-negative CD45RO-high memory CD4+ T cells were sorted as populations depleted of antigen-responding cells. Sequencing used immunoSEQ version 4 in survey mode. Template was genomic DNA at about 9.3 ng/uL, with up to about 1 ug used per sample. Produced via immunoSEQ multiplex PCR; TCRdb's table is partial and in-frame only. The data contain 30,000 to 35,000 clones, 65% to 90% of them singletons. This specimen consisted of CD4+ T cells sorted from PBMCs after roughly 18-hour stimulation, obtained from a patient who received antiretroviral therapy. This receptor was identified in an adult man with HIV who was CMV-seropositive.

CDR3 amino acids: CASSWTVEAFF. The CDR3 coding sequence is TGTGCCAGCAGCTGGACGGTTGAAGCTTTCTTT. V and J are TRBV7-9 and TRBJ1-1, with D unclear. CDR1 and CDR2 from the germline V gene are SEHNR and FQNEAQ (reference sequence). V lost 4 bases and J lost 7, with 7 bases in between. This CDR3 has 11 residues.